The 14 T cell receptor beta chains below were found in one sample sequenced in a study of cytomegalovirus exposure and HLA in healthy donors. The study ran its PCR with 60 Vbeta and 13 Jbeta primers. Using immunoSEQ multiplex PCR, the repertoire was profiled, and TCRdb retains in-frame clones only, with some absent. The table lists 80,000 to 100,000 clones, approximately 74% of them singletons. The sequencing sample was made of PBMCs. These receptors came from a man between 25 and 39 years old in good health and CMV-seropositive.

The chain uses TRBV6-6 and TRBJ2-3; D perhaps matches TRBD2 (6 bases). V lost 5 bases to trimming and J lost 2 bases, with 17 bases between them. The CDR3 contains 16 residues. Per the germline V gene, CDR1 is MNHNY and CDR2 is SVGAGI (reference sequence). This CDR3 is CASSMGLAYTTDTQYF. The CDR3 DNA sequence: TGTGCCAGCAGTATGGGGCTAGCGTATACCACAGATACGCAGTATTTT.

The chain is built from TRBV10-3 and TRBJ2-1; 11 bases are shared with TRBD1. The germline CDR1 and CDR2 sequences are ENHRY and SYGVKD. V lost 0 bases to trimming and J lost 8 bases; unmatched junction nucleotides: 6. The CDR3 consists of 16 residues. The CDR3 DNA reads TGTGCCATCAGTGAGTCAAAGGGGACAGGGGGAGATGAGCAGTTCTTC. Its protein is CAISESKGTGGDEQFF.

This clone was found a few times. This sequence joins TRBV5-1 and TRBJ2-7, with TRBD2 matching over 7 bases. Trimming removed 3 bases from V and 2 bases from J; junction bases left unmatched: 11. CDR1 and CDR2 from the germline V gene are SGHRS and YFSETQ. The CDR3 sequence is 16 residues long. The CDR3 loop reads CASSSDTAGDAYEQYF. CDR3 bases: TGCGCCAGCAGCTCCGATACGGCGGGGGACGCCTACGAGCAGTACTTC.

The chain is built from TRBV28 and TRBJ1-4; D ambiguous. The CDR3 is 14 residues long. Germline V CDR1 and CDR2: MDHEN, SYDVKM. V lost 5 bases to trimming and J lost 8 bases, with 15 bases between them. The CDR3 DNA is TGTGCCAGCAGTCAGACTGGGTCGAAGGAAAAACTGTTTTTT. Its protein is CASSQTGSKEKLFF. Full variable domain (outside the CDR3, taken from reference TRBV28 and TRBJ1-4): DVKVTQSSRYLVKRTGEKVFLECVQDMDHENMFWYRQDPGLGLRLIYFSYDVKMKEKGDIPEGYSVSREKKERFSLILESASTNQTSMYLCASSQTGSKEKLFFGSGTQLSVL.

This clone was seen only a few times. A read error may explain this, as a much larger clone is one base away. The V gene is TRBV4-2, the J gene TRBJ2-5, with 8 bases fitting TRBD2. CDR1 is LGHNA and CDR2 is YNFKEQ in the germline V gene. CDR3 length equals 16 residues. Germline trimming cut 1 base from V and 4 bases from J; bases unmatched to any gene: 8. CDR3 sequence: CASSQAYVAGGETQYF. CDR3 coding DNA: TGTGCCAGCAGCCAAGCCTATGTCGCGGGAGGAGAGACCCAGTACTTC.

The V gene is TRBV11-2, the J gene TRBJ2-1; 8 bases match TRBD1. This CDR3 contains 16 residues. After removal of 7 bases from V and 8 bases from J, the junction contained 16 bases not matched to a gene. Germline lookup yields CDR1 SGHAT and CDR2 FQNNGV. For the CDR3, the DNA is TGTGCCAGCACCCCTAGCTTAATCCAGGGGGCGTATGAGCAGTTCTTC. This translates into CASTPSLIQGAYEQFF.

The chain combines TRBV6-1 with TRBJ1-1; 10 bases are shared with TRBD1. CDR1 MNHNS and CDR2 SASEGT come from the germline V gene. This CDR3 has 15 residues. V shed 4 bases and J 4 bases; nucleotides not matched to a gene: 6. As DNA, the CDR3 is TGTGCCAGCAGTGTCACGGACAGGGGGGGCACTGAAGCTTTCTTT. Protein: CASSVTDRGGTEAFF.

As for this clone: The junction departs from the called germline gene at one end, perhaps through a read error. The rearrangement joins TRBV7-7 to TRBJ2-3, with 8 bases lining up with TRBD1. The V gene's germline CDR1 is SSHAT and CDR2 FNYEAQ (reference sequence). This CDR3 region has 15 residues. The CDR3 sequence is CASSLTGATTDTQYF. The CDR3 DNA sequence: TGTGCTAGCAGCCTGACAGGGGCGACCACAGATACGCAGTATTTT.

The CDR3 here is CATSGSAGTYEQYF. CDR3 bases: TGTGCCACCAGCGGATCAGCGGGGACCTACGAGCAGTACTTC. V usage is TRBV15 and J usage is TRBJ2-7; 7 bases line up with TRBD2. Germline-derived CDR1 and CDR2 are LNHNV and YYDKDF (reference sequence). Trimming cost V 5 bases and J 2 bases; bases outside gene matches: 6. This CDR3 comprises 14 residues.

This clone appeared a single time. The genes are TRBV14 and TRBJ2-1; D unresolved. The CDR3 extends over 15 amino acids. Germline V lookup: CDR1 SGHDN, CDR2 FVKESK. Between the trimmed V and J ends, which lost 4 bases and 0 bases, there was a span of 10 bases. The DNA for the CDR3 is TGTGCCAGCAGCCGACACATCAGCTCCTACAATGAGCAGTTCTTC. Residues: CASSRHISSYNEQFF.

V is TRBV28 and J is TRBJ2-7; TRBD2 matches 7 bases. Trimming at V came to 8 bases and at J to 1 base, leaving 17 bases not matched to a gene. The germline CDR1 and CDR2 sequences are MDHEN and SYDVKM. This CDR3 has 17 amino acids. For the CDR3, the DNA is TGTGCCAGCTTCTCTGAGGCTAGCGGAGCCCAATCCTACGAGCAGTACTTC. This encodes CASFSEASGAQSYEQYF.

The chain links TRBV6-4 to TRBJ2-3, with 16 bases lining up with TRBD2. This CDR3 region has 16 residues. The junction had 1 base not matched to a gene; V was cut back by 3 bases and J by 4 bases. The germline CDR1 and CDR2 sequences are MRHNA and SNTAGT. CDR3 DNA sequence: TGTGCCAGCAGTGAGGGACTAGCGGGGGGGCCAGATACGCAGTATTTT. This translates into CASSEGLAGGPDTQYF.

This clone was counted a few times. The chain couples TRBV5-6 to TRBJ1-1, with D possibly TRBD1 on 6 matching bases. The germline V gene has CDR1 SGHDT and CDR2 YYEEEE. The CDR3 is 14 amino acids. With 0 bases removed from V and 3 bases from J, the gap between germline ends came to 9 bases. The CDR3 DNA reads as TGTGCCAGCAGCTTGGTAGGGGGAGACACTGAAGCTTTCTTT. This sequence encodes CASSLVGGDTEAFF.

This CDR3 is CASSPLSGFGGNEQFF. The CDR3, as DNA: TGTGCCAGCAGCCCCTTAAGCGGGTTCGGTGGTAATGAGCAGTTCTTC. This chain links TRBV7-6 with TRBJ2-1, with a tentative D call TRBD2 (6 bases). From germline, CDR1 is SGHVS and CDR2 FNYEAQ. The CDR3 runs 16 residues. V was clipped by 5 bases and J by 7 bases, with 21 bases between them.